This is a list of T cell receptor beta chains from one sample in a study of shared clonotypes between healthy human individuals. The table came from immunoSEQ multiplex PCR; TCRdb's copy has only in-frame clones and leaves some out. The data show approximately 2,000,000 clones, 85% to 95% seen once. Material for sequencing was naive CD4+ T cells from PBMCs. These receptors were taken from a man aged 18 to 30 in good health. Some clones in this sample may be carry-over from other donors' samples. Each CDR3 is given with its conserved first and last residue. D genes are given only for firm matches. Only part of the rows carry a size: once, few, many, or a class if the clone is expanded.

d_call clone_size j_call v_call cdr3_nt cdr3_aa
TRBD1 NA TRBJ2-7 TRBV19 TGTGCCAGTAGTATAGTGGGGGACAGGGGACGCGAGCAGTACTTC CASSIVGDRGREQYF
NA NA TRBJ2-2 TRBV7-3 TGTGCCAGCAGTTTTCATCAGCAGGGTACCGGGGAGCTGTTTTTT CASSFHQQGTGELFF
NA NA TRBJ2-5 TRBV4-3 TGCGCCAGCAGCCAAGAATTGGGACGTAAACAAGAGACCCAGTACTTC CASSQELGRKQETQYF
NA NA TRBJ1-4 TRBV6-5 TGTGCCAGCAGCCGGGCGCGGGGTAATGAAAAACTGTTTTTT CASSRARGNEKLFF
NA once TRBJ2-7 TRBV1 TGCACCAGCCCACGTGGACTAGCGGGATACGAGCAGTACTTC CTSPRGLAGYEQYF
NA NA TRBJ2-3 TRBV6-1 TGTGCCAGCAACCGGGCAGTCAGCACAGATACGCAGTATTTT CASNRAVSTDTQYF
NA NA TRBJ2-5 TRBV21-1 TGTGCCAGCAGCAAACAGAAGACTAGCGGGAGGCAAGAGACCCAGTACTTC CASSKQKTSGRQETQYF
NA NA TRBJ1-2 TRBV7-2 TGTGCCAGCAGCTTTAGTTCCAACCTAGGGGACGCAGGCTATGGCTACACCTTC CASSFSSNLGDAGYGYTF
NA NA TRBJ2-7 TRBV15 TGTGCCACCAGCAGAGATCGGGCTAGGGAGCAGTACTTC CATSRDRAREQYF
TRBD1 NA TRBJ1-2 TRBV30 TGTGCCTGGAGAACGGGACAGCTTTCAAACTATGGCTACACCTTC CAWRTGQLSNYGYTF
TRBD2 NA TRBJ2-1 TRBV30 TGTGCCTGGAGTAGGAGCGGGAGGTACAATGAGCAGTTCTTC CAWSRSGRYNEQFF
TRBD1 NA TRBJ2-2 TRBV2 TGTGCCAACACCCGGGACAGAAACACCGGGGAGCTGTTTTTT CANTRDRNTGELFF
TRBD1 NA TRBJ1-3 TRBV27 TGTGCCAGCAGTTTAAGGCAGGGGGCTAGAAACACCATATATTTT CASSLRQGARNTIYF
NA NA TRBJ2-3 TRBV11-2 TGTGCCAGCAGCTTACCTGATAGCACAGATACGCAGTATTTT CASSLPDSTDTQYF
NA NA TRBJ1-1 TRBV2 TGTGCCAGCAGTGAATCCGCTACGCCCACGAACACTGAAGCTTTCTTT CASSESATPTNTEAFF
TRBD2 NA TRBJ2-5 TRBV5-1 TGCGCCAGCAGCGGGGGGCCACTAGCGGGCCCACAAGAGACCCAGTACTTC CASSGGPLAGPQETQYF
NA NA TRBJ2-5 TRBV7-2 TGTGCCAGCAGCCCCCGTTGGGGGGCGGTTGACTACCAAGAGACCCAGTACTTC CASSPRWGAVDYQETQYF
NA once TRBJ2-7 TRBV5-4 TGTGCCAGCAGCTTGGTTGGCAGATCCTACGAGCAGTACTTC CASSLVGRSYEQYF